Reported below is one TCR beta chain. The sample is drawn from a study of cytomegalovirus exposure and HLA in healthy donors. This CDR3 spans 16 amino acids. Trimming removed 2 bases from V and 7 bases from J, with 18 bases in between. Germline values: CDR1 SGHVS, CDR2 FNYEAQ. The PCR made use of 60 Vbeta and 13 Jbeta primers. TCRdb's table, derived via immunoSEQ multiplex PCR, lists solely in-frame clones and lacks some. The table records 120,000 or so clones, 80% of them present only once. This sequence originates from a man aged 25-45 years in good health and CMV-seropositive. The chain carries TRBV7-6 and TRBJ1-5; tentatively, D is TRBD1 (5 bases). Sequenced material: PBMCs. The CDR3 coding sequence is TGTGCCAGCAGCTTAACGACAGTAGGAGTAGGGCAGCCCCAGCATTTT. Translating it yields CASSLTTVGVGQPQHF.